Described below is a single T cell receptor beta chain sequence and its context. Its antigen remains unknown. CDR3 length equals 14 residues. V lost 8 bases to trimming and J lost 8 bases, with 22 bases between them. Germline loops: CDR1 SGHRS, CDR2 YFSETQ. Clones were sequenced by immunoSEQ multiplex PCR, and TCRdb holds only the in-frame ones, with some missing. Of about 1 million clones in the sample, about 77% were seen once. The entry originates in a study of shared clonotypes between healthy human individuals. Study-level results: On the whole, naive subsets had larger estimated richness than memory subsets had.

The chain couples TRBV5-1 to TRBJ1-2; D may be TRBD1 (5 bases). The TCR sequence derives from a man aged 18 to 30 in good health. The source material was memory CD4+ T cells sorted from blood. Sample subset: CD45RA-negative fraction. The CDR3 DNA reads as TGCGCCAGTCGGGACGCGGCCTTTGGTGGAGGCTACACCTTC. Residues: CASRDAAFGGGYTF.